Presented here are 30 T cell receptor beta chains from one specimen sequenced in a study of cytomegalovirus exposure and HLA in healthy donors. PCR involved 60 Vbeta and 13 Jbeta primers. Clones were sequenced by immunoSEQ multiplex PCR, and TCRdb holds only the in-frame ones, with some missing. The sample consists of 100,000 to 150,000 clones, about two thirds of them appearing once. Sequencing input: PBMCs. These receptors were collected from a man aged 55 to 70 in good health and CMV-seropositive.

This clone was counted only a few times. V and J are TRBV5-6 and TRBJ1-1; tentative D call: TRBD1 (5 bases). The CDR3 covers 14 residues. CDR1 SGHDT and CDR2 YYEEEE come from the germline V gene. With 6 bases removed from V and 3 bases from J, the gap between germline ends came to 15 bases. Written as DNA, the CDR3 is TGTGCCAGCACCTGGGGCTCCCAGGACACTGAAGCTTTCTTT. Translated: CASTWGSQDTEAFF.

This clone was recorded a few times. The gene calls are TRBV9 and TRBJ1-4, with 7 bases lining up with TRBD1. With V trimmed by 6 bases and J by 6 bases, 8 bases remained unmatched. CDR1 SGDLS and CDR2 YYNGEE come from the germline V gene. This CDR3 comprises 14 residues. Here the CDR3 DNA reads TGTGCCAGCACGCCGGGACAGACGTATGAAAAACTGTTTTTT. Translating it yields CASTPGQTYEKLFF. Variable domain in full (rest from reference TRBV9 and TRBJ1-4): DSGVTQTPKHLITATGQRVTLRCSPRSGDLSVYWYQQSLDQGLQFLIQYYNGEERAKGNILERFSAQQFPDLHSELNLSSLELGDSALYFCASTPGQTYEKLFFGSGTQLSVL.

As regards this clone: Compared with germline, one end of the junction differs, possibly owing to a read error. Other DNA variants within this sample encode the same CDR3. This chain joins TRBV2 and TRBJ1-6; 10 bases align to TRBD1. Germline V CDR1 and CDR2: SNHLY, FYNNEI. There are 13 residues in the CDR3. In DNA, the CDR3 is TGTGCTAGCAGGCGGGACAGGGGCTCACCCCTCCACTTT. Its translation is CASRRDRGSPLHF.

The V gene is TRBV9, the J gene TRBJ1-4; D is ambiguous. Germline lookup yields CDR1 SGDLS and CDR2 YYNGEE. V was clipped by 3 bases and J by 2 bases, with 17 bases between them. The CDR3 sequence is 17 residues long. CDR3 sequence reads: CASSAGSLAGTNEKLFF. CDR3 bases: TGTGCCAGCAGCGCGGGATCACTGGCGGGGACTAATGAAAAACTGTTTTTT.

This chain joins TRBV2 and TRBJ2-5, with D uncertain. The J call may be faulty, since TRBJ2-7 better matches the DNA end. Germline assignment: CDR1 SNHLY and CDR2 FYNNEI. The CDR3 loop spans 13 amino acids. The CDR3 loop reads CASRPGSRYEQYF. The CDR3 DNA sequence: TGTGCCAGCAGGCCAGGCAGTCGCTACGAGCAGTACTTC.

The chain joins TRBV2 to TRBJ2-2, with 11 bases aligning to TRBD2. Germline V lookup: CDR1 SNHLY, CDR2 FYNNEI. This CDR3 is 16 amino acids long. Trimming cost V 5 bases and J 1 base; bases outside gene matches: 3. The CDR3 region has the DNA TGTGCCAGCAGTAAGACTAGCGGGGAGAACACCGGGGAGCTGTTTTTT. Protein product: CASSKTSGENTGELFF.

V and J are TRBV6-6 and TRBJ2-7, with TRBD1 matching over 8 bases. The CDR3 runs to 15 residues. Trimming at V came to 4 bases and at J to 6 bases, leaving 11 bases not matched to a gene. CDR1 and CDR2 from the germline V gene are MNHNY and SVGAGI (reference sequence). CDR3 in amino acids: CASSFQGAVSSEQYF. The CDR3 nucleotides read TGTGCCAGCAGTTTTCAGGGGGCAGTCTCATCCGAGCAGTACTTC.

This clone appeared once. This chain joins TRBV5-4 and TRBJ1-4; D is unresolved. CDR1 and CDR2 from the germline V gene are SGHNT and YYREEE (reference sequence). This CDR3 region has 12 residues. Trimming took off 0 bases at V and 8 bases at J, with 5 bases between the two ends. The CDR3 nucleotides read TGTGCCAGCAGCTTGGAGAGGGAAAAACTGTTTTTT. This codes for CASSLEREKLFF.

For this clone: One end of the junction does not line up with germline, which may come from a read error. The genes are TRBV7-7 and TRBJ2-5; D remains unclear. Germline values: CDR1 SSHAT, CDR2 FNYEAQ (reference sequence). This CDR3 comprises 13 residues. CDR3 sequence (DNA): TGTGCTAGCAGCTTTAGTGGCCAAGAGACCCAGTACTTC. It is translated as CASSFSGQETQYF.

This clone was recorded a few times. The CDR3 here is CASSYSGQGLTGELFF. The DNA of the CDR3 is TGTGCCAGCAGTTACTCAGGTCAGGGGTTGACCGGGGAGCTGTTTTTT. The V call is TRBV6-5, the J call TRBJ2-2, with D maybe TRBD1 (6 bases). CDR3 length: 16 residues. V shed 0 bases and J shed 5 bases, with 13 bases lying between them. Germline values: CDR1 MNHEY, CDR2 SVGAGI.

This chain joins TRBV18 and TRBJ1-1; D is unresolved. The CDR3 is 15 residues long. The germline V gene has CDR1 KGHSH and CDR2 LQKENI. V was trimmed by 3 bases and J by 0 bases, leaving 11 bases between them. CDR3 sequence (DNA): TGTGCCAGCTCACCTGAGCAAATCCTGAACACTGAAGCTTTCTTT. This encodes CASSPEQILNTEAFF.

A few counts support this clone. CDR3 DNA: TGCGCCAGCAGCGCAGGACAGGCGTTCGCACCCCTCCACTTT. Residues: CASSAGQAFAPLHF. The chain has TRBV5-1 and TRBJ1-6; 7 bases are a match to TRBD1. V lost 4 bases to trimming and J lost 11 bases; unmatched junction nucleotides: 9. CDR3 length equals 14 residues. CDR1 is SGHRS, CDR2 YFSETQ, per germline.

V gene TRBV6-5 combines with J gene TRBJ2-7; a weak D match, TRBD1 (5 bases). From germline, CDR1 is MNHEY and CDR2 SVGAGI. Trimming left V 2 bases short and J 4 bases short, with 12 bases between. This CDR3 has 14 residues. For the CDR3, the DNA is TGTGCCAGCAGTTACCTAAAGGGGTCTTACGAGCAGTACTTC. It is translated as CASSYLKGSYEQYF.

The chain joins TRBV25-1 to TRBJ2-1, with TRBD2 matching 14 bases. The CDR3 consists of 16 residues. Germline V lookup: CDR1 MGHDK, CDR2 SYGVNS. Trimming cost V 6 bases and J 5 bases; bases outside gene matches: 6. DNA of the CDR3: TGTGCCAGCAGGGGGGGACTAGCGGGGGCCGACAATGAGCAGTTCTTC. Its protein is CASRGGLAGADNEQFF.

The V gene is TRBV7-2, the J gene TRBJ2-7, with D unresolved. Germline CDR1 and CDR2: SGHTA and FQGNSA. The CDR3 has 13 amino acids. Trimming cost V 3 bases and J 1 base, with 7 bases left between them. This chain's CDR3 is CASSFRVSYEQYF. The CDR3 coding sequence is TGTGCCAGCAGCTTCCGGGTTTCCTACGAGCAGTACTTC.

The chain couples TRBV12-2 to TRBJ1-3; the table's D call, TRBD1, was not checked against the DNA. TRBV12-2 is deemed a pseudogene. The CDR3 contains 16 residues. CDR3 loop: CASRLVQGESSDTIYF. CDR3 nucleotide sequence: TGTGCAAGTCGCTTAGTTCAGGGGGAGTCGTCTGACACCATATATTTT.

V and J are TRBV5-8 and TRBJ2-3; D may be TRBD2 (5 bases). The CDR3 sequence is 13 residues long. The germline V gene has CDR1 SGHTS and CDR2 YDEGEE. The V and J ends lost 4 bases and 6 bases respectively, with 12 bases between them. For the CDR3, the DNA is TGTGCCAGCAGCCCCGGGGATAGGGATACGCAGTATTTT. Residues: CASSPGDRDTQYF.

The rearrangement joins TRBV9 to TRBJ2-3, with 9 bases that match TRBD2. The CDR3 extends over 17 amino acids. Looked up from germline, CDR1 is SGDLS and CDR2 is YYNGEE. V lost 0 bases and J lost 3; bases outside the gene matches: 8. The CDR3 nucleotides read TGTGCCAGCAGCGTAGGGCTCGGCGGGGGGGCGACAGATACGCAGTATTTT. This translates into CASSVGLGGGATDTQYF.

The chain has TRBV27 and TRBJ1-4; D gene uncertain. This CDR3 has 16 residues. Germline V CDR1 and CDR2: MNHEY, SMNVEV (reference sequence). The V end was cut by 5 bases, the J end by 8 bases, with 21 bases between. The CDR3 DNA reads TGTGCCAGCAGTCCCTCTTTTCGAATGGCGGGCGAAAAACTGTTTTTT. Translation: CASSPSFRMAGEKLFF. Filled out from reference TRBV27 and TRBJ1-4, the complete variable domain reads EAQVTQNPRYLITVTGKKLTVTCSQNMNHEYMSWYRQDPGLGLRQIYYSMNVEVTDKGDVPEGYKVSRKEKRNFPLILESPSPNQTSLYFCASSPSFRMAGEKLFFGSGTQLSVL.

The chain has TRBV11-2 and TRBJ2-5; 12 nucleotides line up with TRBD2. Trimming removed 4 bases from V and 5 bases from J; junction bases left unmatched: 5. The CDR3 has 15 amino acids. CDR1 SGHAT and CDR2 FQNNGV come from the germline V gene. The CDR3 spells CASSSSGGAYETQYF. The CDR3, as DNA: TGTGCCAGCAGCTCTAGCGGGGGGGCCTATGAGACCCAGTACTTC.

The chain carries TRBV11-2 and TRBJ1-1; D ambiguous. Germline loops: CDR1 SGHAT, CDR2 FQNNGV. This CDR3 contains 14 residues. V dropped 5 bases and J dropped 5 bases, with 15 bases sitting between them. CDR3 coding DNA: TGTGCCAGCAGCCTGGTCCGTGCGGAAACTGAAGCTTTCTTT. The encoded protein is CASSLVRAETEAFF.

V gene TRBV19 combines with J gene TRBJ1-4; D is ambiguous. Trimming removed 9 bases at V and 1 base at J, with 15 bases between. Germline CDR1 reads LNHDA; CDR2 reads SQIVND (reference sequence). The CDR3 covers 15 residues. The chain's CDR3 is CASQDFGVTNEKLFF. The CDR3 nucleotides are TGTGCCAGCCAGGACTTTGGGGTAACTAATGAAAAACTGTTTTTT.

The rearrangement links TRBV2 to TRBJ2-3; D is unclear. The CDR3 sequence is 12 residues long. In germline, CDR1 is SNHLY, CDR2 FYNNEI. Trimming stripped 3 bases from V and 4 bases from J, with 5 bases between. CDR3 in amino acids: CASSDVADTQYF. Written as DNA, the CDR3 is TGTGCCAGCAGTGACGTCGCAGATACGCAGTATTTT.

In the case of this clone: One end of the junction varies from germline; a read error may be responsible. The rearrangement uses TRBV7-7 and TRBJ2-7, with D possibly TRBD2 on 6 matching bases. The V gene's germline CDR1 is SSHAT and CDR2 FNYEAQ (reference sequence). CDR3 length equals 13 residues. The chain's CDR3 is CASSIHPGDEQYF. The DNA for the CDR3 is TGTGCTAGCAGCATCCACCCGGGGGACGAGCAGTACTTC.

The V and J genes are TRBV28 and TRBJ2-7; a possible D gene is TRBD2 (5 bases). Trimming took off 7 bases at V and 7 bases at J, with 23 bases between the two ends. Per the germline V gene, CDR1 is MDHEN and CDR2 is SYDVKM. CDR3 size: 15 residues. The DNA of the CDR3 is TGTGCCAGCACCGACGGCGGGCCTATGAGGAGAGAGCAGTACTTC. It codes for CASTDGGPMRREQYF.

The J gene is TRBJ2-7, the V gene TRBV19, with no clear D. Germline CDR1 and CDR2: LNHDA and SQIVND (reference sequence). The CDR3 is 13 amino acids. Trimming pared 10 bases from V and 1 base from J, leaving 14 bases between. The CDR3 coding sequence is TGTGCCACCAAAAAAGACGGGTCCTACGAGCAGTACTTC. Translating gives CATKKDGSYEQYF.

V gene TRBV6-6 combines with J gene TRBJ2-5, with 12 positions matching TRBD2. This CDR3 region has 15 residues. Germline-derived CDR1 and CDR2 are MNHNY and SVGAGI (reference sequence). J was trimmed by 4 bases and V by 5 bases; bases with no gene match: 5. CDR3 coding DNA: TGTGCCAGCAGTCTCGGACTAGCGGGGTTAGAGACCCAGTACTTC. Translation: CASSLGLAGLETQYF.

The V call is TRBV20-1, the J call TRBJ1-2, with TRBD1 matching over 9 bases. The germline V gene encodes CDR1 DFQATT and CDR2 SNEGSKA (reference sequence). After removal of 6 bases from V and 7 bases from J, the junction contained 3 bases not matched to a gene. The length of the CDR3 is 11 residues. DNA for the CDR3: TGCAGTGCACAGGGGGCATTTGGCTACACCTTC. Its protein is CSAQGAFGYTF.

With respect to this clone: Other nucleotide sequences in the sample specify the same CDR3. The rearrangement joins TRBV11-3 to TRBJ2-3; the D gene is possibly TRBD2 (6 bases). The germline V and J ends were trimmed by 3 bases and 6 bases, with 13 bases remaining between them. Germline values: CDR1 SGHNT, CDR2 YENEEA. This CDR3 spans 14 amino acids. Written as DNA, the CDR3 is TGTGCCAGCAGCTTTAGCGGAGCGTCCGATACGCAGTATTTT. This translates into CASSFSGASDTQYF.

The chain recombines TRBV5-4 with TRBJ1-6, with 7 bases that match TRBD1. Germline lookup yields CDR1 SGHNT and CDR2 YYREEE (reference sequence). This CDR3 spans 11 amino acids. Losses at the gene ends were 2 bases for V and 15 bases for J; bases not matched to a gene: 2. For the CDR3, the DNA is TGTGCCAGCAGCTTAGACAGGGTCCTCCACTTT. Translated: CASSLDRVLHF.